One T cell receptor (beta chain) is described in this entry. What it binds is unknown. Trimming removed 3 bases from V and 3 bases from J, with 3 bases in between. Germline CDR1 is SGHAT and CDR2 is FQNNGV. The CDR3 extends over 12 amino acids. The record originates from a study of T-cell reconstitution after alpha-beta-depleted transplantation in children. Preparing the TCRbeta library involved the use of unique molecular identifiers. Using its own MiXCR run on the PCR reads, TCRdb lists one record per CDR3 protein. The repertoire holds around 300,000 distinct CDR3 sequences, with over 20% as singletons. Study conclusions and caveats: After transplant, at about two months, alpha-beta T cells were reportedly derived from several hundred expanded graft clones. The origin of high day-60 TCRbeta diversity in some patients lay in surviving recipient T cells and thymic progenitors. T-cell numbers and diversity, one year after transplant, stemmed largely from T cells that were newly produced.

Source: PBMCs, mostly from graft donor cells, taken 180 days after TCRalphabeta/CD19-depleted stem cell transplant. The TCR originated in a male patient between 5 and 17 years old who had a stem cell transplant for acute lymphoblastic leukemia, so the T cells may come from the graft donor. The chain links TRBV11-2 to TRBJ2-1; D is unresolved. CDR3 DNA sequence: TGTGCCAGCAGCTTCTACTACAATGAGCAGTTCTTC. Its protein is CASSFYYNEQFF.